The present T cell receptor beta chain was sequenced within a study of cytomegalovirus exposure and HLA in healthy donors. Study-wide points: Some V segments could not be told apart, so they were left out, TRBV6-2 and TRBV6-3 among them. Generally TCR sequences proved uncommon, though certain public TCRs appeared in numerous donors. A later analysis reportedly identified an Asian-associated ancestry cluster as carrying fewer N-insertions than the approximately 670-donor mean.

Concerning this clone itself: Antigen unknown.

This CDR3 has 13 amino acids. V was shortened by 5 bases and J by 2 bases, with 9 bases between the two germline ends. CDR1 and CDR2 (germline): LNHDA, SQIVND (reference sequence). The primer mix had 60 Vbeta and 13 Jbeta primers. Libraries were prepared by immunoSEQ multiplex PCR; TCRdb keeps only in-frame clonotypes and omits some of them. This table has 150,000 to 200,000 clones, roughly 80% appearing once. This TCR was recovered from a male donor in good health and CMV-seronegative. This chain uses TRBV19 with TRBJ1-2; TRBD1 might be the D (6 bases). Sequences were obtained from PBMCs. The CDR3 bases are TGTGCCAGTAGTGAAACAGGGAACTATGGCTACACCTTC. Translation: CASSETGNYGYTF.